A selection of T cell receptor beta chains follows, all from one sample in a study of regulatory T cells after allogeneic stem cell transplantation. TCRdb ran MiXCR on the 5' RACE reads and lists one entry per CDR3 protein. The sample lists fewer than 6,000 distinct CDR3 sequences; roughly 96% were seen once. The input for sequencing was sorted CD4+ T cells from blood (whether regulatory or conventional is not recorded), taken 30 days after allogeneic stem cell transplant. Receptor source: a human patient who had an allogeneic stem cell transplant, so the T cells may come from the graft donor. CDR3s include the opening cysteine and the closing phenylalanine or tryptophan. D genes are given only for firm matches. For some rows the clone size is stated as once, few or many, or as a class when expanded; others skip it.

V gene,J gene,D gene,clone size,CDR3 DNA,CDR3 protein
TRBV19,TRBJ2-7,.,.,TGTGCCAGTGGGGTGGGTATCACCTACGAGCAGTACTTC,CASGVGITYEQYF
TRBV5-1,TRBJ2-7,.,.,TGCGCCAGCGCCTGGAGAGAGGGAGCAGTGTGCGACCAGTACTTC,CASAWREGAVCDQYF
TRBV5-1,TRBJ2-1,.,.,TGCGCCAGCAGCGGGACGGTGTTGGAGAACCAGTTCTTC,CASSGTVLENQFF
TRBV5-1,TRBJ1-2,.,large,TGCGCCAGCAGCTTGGGTTCAGGTTACTATGGCTACACCTTC,CASSLGSGYYGYTF
TRBV10-3,TRBJ2-3,.,.,TGTGGCGTCAGCCTGGAGAGCACAGATACGCAGTATTTT,CGVSLESTDTQYF
TRBV18,TRBJ1-2,TRBD1,.,TGTACCAGCTCCGCCTCGGACAGGGGAACTGGCTACACCTTC,CTSSASDRGTGYTF
TRBV5-4,TRBJ2-5,TRBD1,.,TGTGGCAGCAGCCTAAAGGGACAGGGGAAAGAGGCCCAGTACTTC,CGSSLKGQGKEAQYF
TRBV29-1,TRBJ2-1,.,.,TGCAGCATGACCCCCAGGAGAGGGGTCTCCTACAATGAGCAGTTCTTC,CSMTPRRGVSYNEQFF
TRBV29-1,TRBJ2-1,TRBD1,once,TGCAGCGTCACCACCGGGACAGGGAACGCCAACAATGAGCAGTGCTTC,CSVTTGTGNANNEQCF
TRBV6-5,TRBJ1-4,.,.,TGCGGCGCCAGAAGATACGGAACTGATGAAACACTGCTTTTT,CGARRYGTDETLLF
TRBV5-5,TRBJ2-1,.,.,TGTGCCGGCAGCTGGGTCGCGCGGGGCCCCTACAATGAGCAGTTCTTC,CAGSWVARGPYNEQFF
TRBV9,TRBJ2-7,.,.,TGTGCCAGCGACCCATGTGCCTTAGGCGAGCAGTACTTC,CASDPCALGEQYF
TRBV6-5,TRBJ2-4,TRBD1,once,TGTGGCGGCAGACAGGGGGGCAAAGAGATGCAGTACTTC,CGGRQGGKEMQYF
TRBV20-1,TRBJ2-5,.,.,TGCAGTTCTAGTGTCGAGGGGCCCCGGGAGACCCATTACTTC,CSSSVEGPRETHYF
TRBV5-5,TRBJ2-1,.,.,TGTGCCAGCAGCTTGGTCGCGCGGGGCCCCTACAATGCGCGGTTCTTC,CASSLVARGPYNARFF
TRBV20-1,TRBJ2-5,.,.,TGCAGTGCTAGCGTGGGGGGGCCCCGAGGCACCCAGTACTTC,CSASVGGPRGTQYF
TRBV5-1,TRBJ2-1,TRBD2,.,TGCGCCAGCAGCTTGGGGACTAGCGGGAGTCTCTCCTACGATGAGCAGTTCTTC,CASSLGTSGSLSYDEQFF
TRBV7-2,TRBJ1-1,.,.,TGTGCCAGCAGCTCCCCCAACAAGTGCGGTGAAGCTTTCTTT,CASSSPNKCGEAFF
TRBV5-1,TRBJ2-7,.,.,TGCGCCAGTCAACCTTGGACTGGCGGGAACTACTACGAGCGGTACTTC,CASQPWTGGNYYERYF
TRBV20-1,TRBJ1-5,.,.,TGCAGTGCTAGAGGTCGCCTCTCTACGGGGCCGCAGCATTTT,CSARGRLSTGPQHF
TRBV2,TRBJ2-2,.,.,TGTTACAGCAGCGGCGACCGAGCGGAGTTGGTAGGGGAGCTGTTTTTT,CYSSGDRAELVGELFF
TRBV29-1,TRBJ1-2,.,.,TGCATCGCCGAGGCCTATGGCTACACCTTC,CIAEAYGYTF
TRBV6-5,TRBJ2-4,TRBD2,.,TGTGCCGGCAGTCGGGGGGGCAAAAACATGCAGTACTTC,CAGSRGGKNMQYF
TRBV5-1,TRBJ2-7,TRBD2,.,TGCGCCAGCAGCTGGCTAGCGGGATCGATGTACGAGCGGTACTTC,CASSWLAGSMYERYF
TRBV5-1,TRBJ1-2,.,.,TGCGCCAGCAGCTTGAGGGGTCACACGTATTATGACTACTCCTTC,CASSLRGHTYYDYSF
TRBV5-1,TRBJ1-2,.,.,TGCGGCAGCAGCACTGGCGGGGGACGGAATGATGGCTACAACTTC,CGSSTGGGRNDGYNF
TRBV5-1,TRBJ2-5,.,.,TGCGCCAGCAGCTTGTATGGGCGCGGGCGGTCTAGCCTGCAAGAGACCCAGTACTTC,CASSLYGRGRSSLQETQYF
TRBV5-4,TRBJ2-5,TRBD1,once,TGCGCCAGCAGCCTAAAGGGACCGGGGACAGAGACCCAGTCCTTC,CASSLKGPGTETQSF
TRBV9,TRBJ2-7,.,.,TGTACCAACAGCATACTGGACGAGACAAACGAGCATTACTTC,CTNSILDETNEHYF
TRBV20-1,TRBJ2-1,TRBD2,.,TGCAGTGCCACACCGACTAGCGACGACCAAGAGACACAGTTCTTC,CSATPTSDDQETQFF
TRBV2,TRBJ1-6,.,.,TGCGCCAGCAGTCCTATGAGCTCCTGTAAAAGACCCCACCACTTT,CASSPMSSCKRPHHF
TRBV5-1,TRBJ2-7,.,once,TGCCCCAGGCAACCTGGGACTGGCGGGAACTACTACGAGCAGTACTTC,CPRQPGTGGNYYEQYF
TRBV29-1,TRBJ2-1,TRBD1,.,TGCAGCGTCACCCCCGGAACAGGGGTGACCTACAGGGAGCGGTTCTTC,CSVTPGTGVTYRERFF
TRBV11-3,TRBJ2-7,.,once,TGCGCCAGCAGCATCGCCCCAGGGACTCCCCACGAGCAGTACTTC,CASSIAPGTPHEQYF
TRBV20-1,TRBJ2-3,TRBD2,once,TGCAGTGGTAGAGAGCCAGCGGGAGAGGGAGATGAGCAGTATTTT,CSGREPAGEGDEQYF
TRBV20-1,TRBJ2-7,.,.,TGCAGTGCGGGGGTAGGGGCAGGTTGGTCCTCCGAGCAGTACTTC,CSAGVGAGWSSEQYF